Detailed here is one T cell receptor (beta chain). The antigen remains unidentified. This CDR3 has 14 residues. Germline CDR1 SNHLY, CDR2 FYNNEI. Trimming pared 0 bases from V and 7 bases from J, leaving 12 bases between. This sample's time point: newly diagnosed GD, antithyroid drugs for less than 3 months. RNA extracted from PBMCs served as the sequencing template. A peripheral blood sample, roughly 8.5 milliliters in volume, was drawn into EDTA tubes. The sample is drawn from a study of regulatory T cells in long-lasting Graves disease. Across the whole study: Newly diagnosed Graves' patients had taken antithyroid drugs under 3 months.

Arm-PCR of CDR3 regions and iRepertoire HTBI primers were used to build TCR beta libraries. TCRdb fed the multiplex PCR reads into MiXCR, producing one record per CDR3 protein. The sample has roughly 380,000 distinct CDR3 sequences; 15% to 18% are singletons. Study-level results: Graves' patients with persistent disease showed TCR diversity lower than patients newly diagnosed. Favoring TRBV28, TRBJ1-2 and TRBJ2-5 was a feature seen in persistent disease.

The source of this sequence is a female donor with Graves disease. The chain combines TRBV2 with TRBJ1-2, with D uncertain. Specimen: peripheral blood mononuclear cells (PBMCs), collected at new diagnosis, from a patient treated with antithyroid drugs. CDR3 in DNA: TGTGCCAGCAGTGAAGCAAGTGGTCAACGTGGCTACACCTTC. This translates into CASSEASGQRGYTF.